This record looks at one TCR beta chain sequence and its context. The antigen remains unidentified. The data were taken from a study of glioma-infiltrating T cells. TCR alpha and beta CDR3 regions were amplified from RNA using iRepertoire nested multiplex PCR. TCRdb re-derived calls from the multiplex PCR reads in MiXCR, one entry per CDR3 protein. Of over 130,000 distinct CDR3 sequences detected, 39% appear once; the ten largest clones hold around 20%. Study-wide points: CDR3 overlap between tissue and blood was very small.

Source material: glioma tissue, nonneoplastic brain tissue, or PBMCs (not recorded which). The clonotype comes from a human donor with low-grade glioma or glioblastoma, undergoing nonglioma brain surgery, or in good health (not recorded which).

The CDR3 region is CASSQDLKLETQYF. The DNA of the CDR3 is TGCGCCAGCAGCCAAGACCTCAAACTAGAGACCCAGTACTTC. The V call is TRBV4-3, the J call TRBJ2-5; the D is unclear. Trimming pared 0 bases from V and 4 bases from J, leaving 9 bases between. Germline CDR1 is LGHNA and CDR2 is YSLEER. This CDR3 has 14 residues.